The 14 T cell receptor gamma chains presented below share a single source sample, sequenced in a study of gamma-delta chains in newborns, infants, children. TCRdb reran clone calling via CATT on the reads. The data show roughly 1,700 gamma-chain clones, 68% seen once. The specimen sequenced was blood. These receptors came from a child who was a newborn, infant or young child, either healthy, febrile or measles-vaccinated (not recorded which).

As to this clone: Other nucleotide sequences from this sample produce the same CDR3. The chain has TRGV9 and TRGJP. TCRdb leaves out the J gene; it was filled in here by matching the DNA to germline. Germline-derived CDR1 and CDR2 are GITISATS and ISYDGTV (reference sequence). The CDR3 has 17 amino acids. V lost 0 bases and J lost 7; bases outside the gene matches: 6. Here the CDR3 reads CALWEVLGELGKKIKVF. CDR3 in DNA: TGTGCCTTGTGGGAGGTGCTCGGTGAGTTGGGCAAAAAAATCAAGGTATTT.

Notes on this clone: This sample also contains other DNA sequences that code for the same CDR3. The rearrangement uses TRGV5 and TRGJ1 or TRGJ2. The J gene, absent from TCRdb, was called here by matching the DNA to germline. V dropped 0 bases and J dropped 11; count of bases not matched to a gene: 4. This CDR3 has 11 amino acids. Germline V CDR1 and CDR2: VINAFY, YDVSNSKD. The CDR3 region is CATWDRPQKLF. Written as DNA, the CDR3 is TGTGCCACCTGGGACAGGCCGCAGAAACTCTTT.

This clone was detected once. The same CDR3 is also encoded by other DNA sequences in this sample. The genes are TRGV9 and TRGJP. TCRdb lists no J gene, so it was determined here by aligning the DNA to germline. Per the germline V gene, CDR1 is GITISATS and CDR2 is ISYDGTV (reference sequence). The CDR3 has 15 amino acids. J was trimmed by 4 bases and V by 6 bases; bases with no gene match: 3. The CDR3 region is CALWTQELGKKIKVF. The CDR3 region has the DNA TGTGCCTTGTGGACACAAGAGTTGGGCAAAAAAATCAAGGTATTT.

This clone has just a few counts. CDR3 protein: CATWDGAGGKLF. The CDR3 DNA reads TGTGCCACCTGGGACGGAGCTGGGGGGAAACTCTTT. This sequence joins TRGV2 and TRGJ1 or TRGJ2. TCRdb is silent on the J gene; assignment here came from matching the DNA to germline. There are 12 residues in the CDR3. V lost 1 base, J lost 12 bases, and 9 bases stayed unmatched. CDR1 is EGSNGY and CDR2 is YDSYNSKV in the germline V gene.

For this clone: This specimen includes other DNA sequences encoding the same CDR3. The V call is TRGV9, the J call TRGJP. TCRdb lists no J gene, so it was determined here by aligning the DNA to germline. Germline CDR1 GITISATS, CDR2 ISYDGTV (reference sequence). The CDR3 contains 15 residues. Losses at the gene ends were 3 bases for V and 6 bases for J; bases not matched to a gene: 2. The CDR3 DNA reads TGTGCCTTGTGGGAGTCAGAGTTGGGCAAAAAAATCAAGGTATTT. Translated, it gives CALWESELGKKIKVF.

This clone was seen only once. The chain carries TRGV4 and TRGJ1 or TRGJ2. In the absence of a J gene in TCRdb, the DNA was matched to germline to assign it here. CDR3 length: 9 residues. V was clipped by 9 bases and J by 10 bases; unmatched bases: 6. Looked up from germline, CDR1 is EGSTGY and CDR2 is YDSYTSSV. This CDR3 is CATGPKKLF. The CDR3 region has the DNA TGTGCCACCGGTCCCAAGAAACTCTTT.

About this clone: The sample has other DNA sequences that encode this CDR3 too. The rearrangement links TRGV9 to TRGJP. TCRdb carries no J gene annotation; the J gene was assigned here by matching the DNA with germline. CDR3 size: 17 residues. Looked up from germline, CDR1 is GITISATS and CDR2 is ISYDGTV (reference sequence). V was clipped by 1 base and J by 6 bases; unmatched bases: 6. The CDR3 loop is CALWEVLGELGKKIKVF. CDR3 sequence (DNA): TGTGCCTTGTGGGAGGTTTTAGGAGAGTTGGGCAAAAAAATCAAGGTATTT.

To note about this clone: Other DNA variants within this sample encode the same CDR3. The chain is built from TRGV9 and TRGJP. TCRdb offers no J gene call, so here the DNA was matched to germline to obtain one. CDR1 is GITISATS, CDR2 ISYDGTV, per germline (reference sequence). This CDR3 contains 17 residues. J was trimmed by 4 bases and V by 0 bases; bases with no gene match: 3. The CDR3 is CALWEVRQELGKKIKVF. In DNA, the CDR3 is TGTGCCTTGTGGGAGGTGCGTCAAGAGTTGGGCAAAAAAATCAAGGTATTT.

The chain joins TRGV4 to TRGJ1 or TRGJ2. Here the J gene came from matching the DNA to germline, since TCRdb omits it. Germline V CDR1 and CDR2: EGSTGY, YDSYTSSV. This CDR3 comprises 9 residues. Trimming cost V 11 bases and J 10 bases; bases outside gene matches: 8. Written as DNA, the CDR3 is TGTGCCAAATGGGAAAAGAAACTCTTT. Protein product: CAKWEKKLF.

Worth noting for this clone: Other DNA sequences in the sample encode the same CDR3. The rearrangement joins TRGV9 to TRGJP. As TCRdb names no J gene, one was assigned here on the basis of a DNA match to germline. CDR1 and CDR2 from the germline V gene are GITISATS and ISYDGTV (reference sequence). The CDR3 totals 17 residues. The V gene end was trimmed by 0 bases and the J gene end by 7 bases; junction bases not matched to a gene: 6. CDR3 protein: CALWEVLRELGKKIKVF. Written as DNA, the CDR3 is TGTGCCTTGTGGGAGGTGCTACGTGAGTTGGGCAAAAAAATCAAGGTATTT.

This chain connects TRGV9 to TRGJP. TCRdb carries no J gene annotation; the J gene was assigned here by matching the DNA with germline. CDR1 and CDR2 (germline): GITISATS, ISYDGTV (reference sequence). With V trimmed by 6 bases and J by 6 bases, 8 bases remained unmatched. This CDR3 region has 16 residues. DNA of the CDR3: TGTGCCTTGTGGAGAAGTGGAGAGTTGGGCAAAAAAATCAAGGTATTT. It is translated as CALWRSGELGKKIKVF.

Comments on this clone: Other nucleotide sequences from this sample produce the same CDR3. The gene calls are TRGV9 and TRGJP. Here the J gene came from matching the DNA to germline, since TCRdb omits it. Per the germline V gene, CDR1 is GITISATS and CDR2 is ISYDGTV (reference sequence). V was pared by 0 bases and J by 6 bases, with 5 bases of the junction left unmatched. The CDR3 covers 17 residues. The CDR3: CALWEVQRELGKKIKVF. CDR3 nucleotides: TGTGCCTTGTGGGAGGTGCAAAGAGAGTTGGGCAAAAAAATCAAGGTATTT.

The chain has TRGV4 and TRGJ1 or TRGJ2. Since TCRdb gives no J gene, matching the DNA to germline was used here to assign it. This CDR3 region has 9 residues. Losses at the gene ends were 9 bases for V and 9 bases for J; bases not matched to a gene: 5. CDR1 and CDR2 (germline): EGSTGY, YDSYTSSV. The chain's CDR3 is CATRLKKLF. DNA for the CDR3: TGTGCCACCCGCCTTAAGAAACTCTTT.

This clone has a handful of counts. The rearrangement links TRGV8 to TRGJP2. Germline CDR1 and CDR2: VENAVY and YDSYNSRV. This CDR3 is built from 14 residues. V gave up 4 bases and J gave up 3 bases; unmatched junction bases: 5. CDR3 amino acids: CATWEKGSDWIKTF. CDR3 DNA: TGTGCCACCTGGGAGAAAGGTAGTGATTGGATCAAGACGTTT.